These T cell receptor beta chains were read from a single sample in a study of blood T cell repertoires in COVID-19. Only in-frame clones appear in the TCRdb table, and some are missing; sequencing was by immunoSEQ multiplex PCR. The data contain roughly 270,000 clones, around 84% of them singletons. The sequenced sample consisted of PBMCs or T cells enriched from blood (not recorded which). The receptors here all came from a woman between 45 and 60 years old who had recovered from COVID-19. Both conserved end residues are part of each CDR3. D genes are given only for firm matches.

j_call,v_call,cdr3_length,d_call,cdr3_nt,cdr3_aa
TRBJ2-3,TRBV6-2/TRBV6-3,13,.,TGTGCCAGCAGTAACGACTTGGGAGATACGCAGTATTTT,CASSNDLGDTQYF
TRBJ1-1,TRBV12-3/TRBV12-4,13,.,TGTGCCAGCAGTTTAGGGAGGTTCACTGAAGCTTTCTTT,CASSLGRFTEAFF
TRBJ2-5,TRBV15,17,TRBD2,TGTGCCACCAGCACCCCCTTAGGCGGGGGATACCAAGAGACCCAGTACTTC,CATSTPLGGGYQETQYF
TRBJ2-7,TRBV27,15,TRBD2,TGTGCCAGCAGTTTATCAGGTAGCGGGAGCTACGAGCAGTACTTC,CASSLSGSGSYEQYF
TRBJ1-1,TRBV5-1,14,TRBD1,TGCGCCAGCAGCCGTGTTCAAGGGGGCGCTGAAGCTTTCTTT,CASSRVQGGAEAFF
TRBJ2-7,TRBV5-1,14,.,TGCGCCAGCAACCCCTGGGACTCGTCCTACGAGCAGTACTTC,CASNPWDSSYEQYF
TRBJ2-2,TRBV5-1,15,TRBD2,TGCGCCAGCAGTTTTAGCGGGAGCGGCACCGGGGAGCTGTTTTTT,CASSFSGSGTGELFF
TRBJ2-3,TRBV6-5,13,.,TGTGCCAGCCGCATGTGGGGGGCAGATACGCAGTATTTT,CASRMWGADTQYF
TRBJ1-1,TRBV12-5,13,.,TGTGCTAGTGGCCCCCCGGGGACACCCGAAGCTTTCTTT,CASGPPGTPEAFF
TRBJ2-1,TRBV21-1,14,.,TGTGCCAGCAGCAAAGGAGGGAGTTACAATGAGCAGTTCTTC,CASSKGGSYNEQFF
TRBJ1-2,TRBV11-2,15,.,TGTGCCAGCAGCTTAGGGAACAGCGGGAGCTATGGCTACACCTTC,CASSLGNSGSYGYTF